Sequencing of this TCR beta chain was carried out in a study of blood T cell repertoires in COVID-19. As for the study in general: Whether acute or convalescent, the COVID-19 samples came from the United States, Italy and Spain. Sample material is recorded as cDNA or gDNA derived from T cells, B-cell-depleted T cells, or PBMCs.

Study processing details: Amplified reference gene primers provided the basis for estimating nucleated cell counts. This table comes from immunoSEQ multiplex PCR, and its TCRdb copy is limited to in-frame clones, with some not included. Clone size and the V and J calls come from that table; the DNA yielded D and trimming. The table records under 500,000 clones, roughly 89% of them present only once. Germline V CDR1 and CDR2: MNHEY, SVGAGI. CDR3 length equals 15 residues. V dropped 0 bases and J dropped 2 bases, with 10 bases sitting between them. The chain employs TRBV6-5 and TRBJ1-2; D is perhaps TRBD1 (5 bases). This clonotype originated in a woman in her twenties or thirties with acute or convalescent COVID-19. Sequenced: peripheral blood. The CDR3 sequence is CASSYSREGNYGYTF. The CDR3 bases are TGTGCCAGCAGTTACTCGAGGGAGGGGAACTATGGCTACACCTTC.